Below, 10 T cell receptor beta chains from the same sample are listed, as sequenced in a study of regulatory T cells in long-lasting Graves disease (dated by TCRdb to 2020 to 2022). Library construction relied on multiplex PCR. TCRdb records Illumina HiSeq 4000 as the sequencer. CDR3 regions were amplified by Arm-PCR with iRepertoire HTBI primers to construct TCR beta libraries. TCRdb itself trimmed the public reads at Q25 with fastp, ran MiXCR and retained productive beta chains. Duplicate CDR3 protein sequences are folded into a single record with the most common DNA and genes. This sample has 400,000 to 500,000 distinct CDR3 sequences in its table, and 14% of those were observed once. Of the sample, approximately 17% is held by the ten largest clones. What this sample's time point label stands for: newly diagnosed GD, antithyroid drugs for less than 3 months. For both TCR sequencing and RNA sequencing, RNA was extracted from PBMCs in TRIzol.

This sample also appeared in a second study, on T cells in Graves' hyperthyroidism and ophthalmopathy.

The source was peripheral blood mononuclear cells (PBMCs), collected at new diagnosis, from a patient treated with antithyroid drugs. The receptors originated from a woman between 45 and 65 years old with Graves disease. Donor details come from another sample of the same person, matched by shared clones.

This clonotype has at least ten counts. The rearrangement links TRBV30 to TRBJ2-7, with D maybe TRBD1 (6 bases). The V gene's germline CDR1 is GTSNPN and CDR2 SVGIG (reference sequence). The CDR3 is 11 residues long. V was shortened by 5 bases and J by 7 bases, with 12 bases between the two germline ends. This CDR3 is CAWATGSEQYF. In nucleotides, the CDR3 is TGTGCCTGGGCGACAGGTTCTGAGCAGTACTTC.

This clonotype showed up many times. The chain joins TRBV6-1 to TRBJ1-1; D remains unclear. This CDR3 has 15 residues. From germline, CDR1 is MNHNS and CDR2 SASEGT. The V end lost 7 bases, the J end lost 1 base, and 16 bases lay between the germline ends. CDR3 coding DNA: TGTGCCAGCACCCCATTTCCGATCAGGAACACTGAAGCTTTCTTT. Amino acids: CASTPFPIRNTEAFF.

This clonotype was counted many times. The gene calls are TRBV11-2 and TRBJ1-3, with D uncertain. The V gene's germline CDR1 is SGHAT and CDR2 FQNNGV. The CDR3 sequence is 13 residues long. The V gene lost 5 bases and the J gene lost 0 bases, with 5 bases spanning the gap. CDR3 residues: CASSGSSGNTIYF. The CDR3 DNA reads TGTGCCAGCAGCGGAAGCTCTGGAAACACCATATATTTT.

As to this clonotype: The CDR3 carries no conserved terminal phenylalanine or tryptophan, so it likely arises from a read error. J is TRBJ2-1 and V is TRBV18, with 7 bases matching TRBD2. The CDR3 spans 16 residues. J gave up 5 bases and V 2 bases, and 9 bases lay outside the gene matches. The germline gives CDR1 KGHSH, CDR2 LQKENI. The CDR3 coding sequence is TGTGCCAGCTCACCATTAGAAGCGGGACCACACAATGAGCAGTTCCTC. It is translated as CASSPLEAGPHNEQFL.

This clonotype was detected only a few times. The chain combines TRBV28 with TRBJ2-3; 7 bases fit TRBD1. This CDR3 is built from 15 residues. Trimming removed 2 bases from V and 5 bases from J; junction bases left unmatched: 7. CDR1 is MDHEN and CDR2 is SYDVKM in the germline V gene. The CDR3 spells CASSLRLGGGDTQYF. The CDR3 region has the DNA TGTGCCAGCAGTTTACGTTTAGGGGGCGGAGATACGCAGTATTTT.

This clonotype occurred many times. CDR3 residues: CASSLPRDITIFSGNTIYF. The CDR3 bases are TGTGCCAGCAGCTTACCCCGTGACATCACCATCTTCTCTGGAAACACCATATATTTT. The rearrangement links TRBV11-2 to TRBJ1-3; D call uncertain. Germline V lookup: CDR1 SGHAT, CDR2 FQNNGV. This CDR3 has 19 amino acids. Trimming removed 2 bases at V and 0 bases at J, with 20 bases between.

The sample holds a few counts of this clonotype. The CDR3 loop is CASSDPRRGNTEAFF. CDR3 in DNA: TGTGCCAGCAGCGATCCCCGGAGGGGGAACACTGAAGCTTTCTTT. V gene TRBV3-1 combines with J gene TRBJ1-1; perhaps TRBD1 as D (5 bases). Germline V gives CDR1 LGHDT, CDR2 YNNKEL (reference sequence). The CDR3 extends over 15 amino acids. Trimming removed 5 bases at V and 1 base at J, with 14 bases between.

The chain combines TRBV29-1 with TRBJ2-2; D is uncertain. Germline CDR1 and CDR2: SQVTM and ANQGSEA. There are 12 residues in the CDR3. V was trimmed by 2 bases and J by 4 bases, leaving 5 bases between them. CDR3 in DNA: TGCAGCGTTGAAAGGTGCACCGGGGAGCTGTTTTTT. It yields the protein CSVERCTGELFF.

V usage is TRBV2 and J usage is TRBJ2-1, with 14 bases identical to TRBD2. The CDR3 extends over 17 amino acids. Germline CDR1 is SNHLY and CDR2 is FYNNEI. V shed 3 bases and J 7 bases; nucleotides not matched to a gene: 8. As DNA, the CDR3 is TGTGCCAGCAGTGACTTGTGGACTAGCGGGAGGCCGAATGAGCAGTTCTTC. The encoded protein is CASSDLWTSGRPNEQFF.

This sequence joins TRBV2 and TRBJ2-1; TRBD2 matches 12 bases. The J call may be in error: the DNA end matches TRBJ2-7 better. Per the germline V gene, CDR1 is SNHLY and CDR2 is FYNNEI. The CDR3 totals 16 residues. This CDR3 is CASSRASGRAGYEQYF. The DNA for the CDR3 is TGTGCCAGCAGTCGGGCTAGCGGGAGGGCCGGGTACGAGCAGTACTTC.